Listed here is a single TCR beta chain. The record originates from a study of T cell responses to AZD1222 COVID-19 vaccine. Germline CDR1 LNHDA, CDR2 SQIVND (reference sequence). V shed 8 bases and J shed 5 bases, with 15 bases lying between them. The length of the CDR3 is 14 residues. Assay used: immunoSEQ multiplex PCR; TCRdb lists only in-frame clones, some missing. Among about 90,000 clones listed, 70% to 90% were seen once. The chain combines TRBV19 with TRBJ2-2; no clear D. This receptor was obtained from an adult in good health. The sequences come from peripheral blood, collected on day 0 of MenACWY control vaccination. Here the CDR3 DNA reads TGTGCCAGTTCGGGCAGCGCTAAGACCGGGGAGCTGTTTTTT. Its protein is CASSGSAKTGELFF.